This T cell receptor beta chain was recovered during a study of blood T cells in healthy people across ages. Study-wide results and caveats: Calculation of diversity from one million T cells yielded estimates considered to be underestimates.

Notes on this clonotype: The antigen remains undetermined. Being one base from a much bigger clone, this may be a read error.

Primed by a sample-barcoded 5' primer and a J-beta primer mix, a second PCR proceeded for roughly 7 to 11 cycles. Researchers report that a template-switch adaptor with 12 random nucleotides tagged each cDNA molecule. TCRdb reprocessed the 5' RACE reads via MiXCR and lists one record per CDR3 protein. The sample includes about 760,000 distinct CDR3 sequences, around three fifths of them seen just once. The CDR3 length is 15 residues. Germline V CDR1 and CDR2: SEHNR, FQNEAQ (reference sequence). The TCR sequence derives from a man in his forties in good health. The V gene is TRBV7-9, the J gene TRBJ1-1; TRBD1 matches 8 bases. Sequencing was carried out using blood. The CDR3 DNA is TGTACCAGCAGCTTAGCACAGGGGGGCGGGGGGGAAGCTTTCTTT. Translated, it gives CTSSLAQGGGGEAFF.